This passage covers 29 T cell receptor beta chains from one sample sequenced in a study of control samples from healthy donors and cancer patients. The repertoire was sequenced with immunoSEQ multiplex PCR; TCRdb's copy has only in-frame clones and lacks some. This sample has about 140,000 clones; 94% occur once, and the top ten carry roughly 14%. The sample consisted of blood. These receptors all stem from a man aged 40-49 years in good health.

CDR3 sequence reads: CASSLEGFRSYNEQFF. The CDR3 coding sequence is TGTGCCAGCAGCTTAGAGGGTTTCCGCTCCTACAATGAGCAGTTCTTC. The rearrangement joins TRBV7-8 to TRBJ2-1, with D uncertain. Looked up from germline, CDR1 is SGHVS and CDR2 is FQNEAQ. The length of the CDR3 is 16 residues. The V end lost 1 base, the J end lost 0 bases, and 10 bases lay between the germline ends.

This clone was counted a single time. The CDR3 sequence: CASSLAGTSGSIGNEQFF. The CDR3 DNA reads as TGTGCCAGCAGCTTAGCGGGGACTAGCGGGAGTATAGGCAATGAGCAGTTCTTC. The V call is TRBV11-2, the J call TRBJ2-1; 14 bases match TRBD2. Per germline, CDR1 SGHAT and CDR2 FQNNGV. J was trimmed by 6 bases and V by 1 base; bases with no gene match: 8. The CDR3 consists of 18 residues.

On this clone itself: The junction differs from germline at one of its ends, possibly a read error. The chain joins TRBV4-1 to TRBJ1-1; D ambiguous. Germline CDR1 reads MGHRA; CDR2 reads YSYEKL. CDR3 length equals 10 residues. The CDR3 sequence: CASSQDKVVF. CDR3 nucleotides: TGCGCCAGCAGCCAGGATAAGGTGGTCTTT.

The gene calls are TRBV10-3 and TRBJ1-2; 8 bases map to TRBD1. Germline CDR1 and CDR2: ENHRY and SYGVKD. J was trimmed by 8 bases and V by 5 bases; bases with no gene match: 10. The CDR3 is made up of 14 amino acids. CDR3 coding DNA: TGTGCCATCAGTAACGCAGGGGGCGCGAAAGGCTACACCTTC. The encoded protein is CAISNAGGAKGYTF.

The chain employs TRBV2 and TRBJ2-1; D not resolved. CDR3 length equals 17 residues. V was clipped by 0 bases and J by 6 bases, with 18 bases between them. CDR1 SNHLY and CDR2 FYNNEI come from the germline V gene. The CDR3 coding sequence is TGTGCCAGCAGTGAAGCGAGCCGTAATCCTATATCCAATGAGCAGTTCTTC. Protein product: CASSEASRNPISNEQFF.

The V gene is TRBV2, the J gene TRBJ2-2; D is unresolved. This CDR3 is 12 amino acids long. V lost 2 bases to trimming and J lost 7 bases, with 5 bases between them. Per germline, CDR1 SNHLY and CDR2 FYNNEI. For the CDR3, the DNA is TGTGCCAGCAGTGAAATGGTCGGGGAGCTGTTTTTT. Protein sequence: CASSEMVGELFF.

V and J are TRBV13 and TRBJ2-1; TRBD2 agrees at 12 bases. The trim removed 5 bases at V and 4 bases at J, leaving 3 bases unmatched. Germline assignment: CDR1 PRHDT and CDR2 FYEKMQ (reference sequence). This CDR3 has 15 residues. The DNA of the CDR3 is TGTGCCAGCAGCCTAGCGGGAGGGAAATACAATGAGCAGTTCTTC. It translates to CASSLAGGKYNEQFF.

The chain uses TRBV9 and TRBJ2-5, with 9 bases matching TRBD1. Germline loops: CDR1 SGDLS, CDR2 YYNGEE. The CDR3 contains 15 residues. Unmatched junction bases numbered 5, after V lost 1 base and J lost 4 bases. The CDR3 bases are TGTGCCAGCAGCGTAACCGGGACAGGGTTAGAGACCCAGTACTTC. It yields the protein CASSVTGTGLETQYF.

This chain links TRBV7-9 with TRBJ1-2; tentatively, D is TRBD1 (6 bases). The CDR3 runs to 15 residues. V was clipped by 4 bases and J by 1 base, with 13 bases between them. Germline V gene sequence: CDR1 SEHNR, CDR2 FQNEAQ (reference sequence). CDR3 amino acids: CASSSPGEDNYGYTF. CDR3 in DNA: TGTGCCAGCAGCTCACCAGGGGAGGATAACTATGGCTACACCTTC.

The chain joins TRBV3-1 (or the pseudogene TRBV3-2) to TRBJ2-2; D remains unclear. V was trimmed by 3 bases and J by 2 bases, leaving 10 bases between them. The CDR3 length is 15 residues. Germline V gives CDR1 LGHDT, CDR2 YNNKEL (reference sequence). The CDR3 bases are TGTGCCAGCAGCCATGGGAAGAGAAACACCGGGGAGCTGTTTTTT. Protein product: CASSHGKRNTGELFF.

The chain has TRBV4-3 and TRBJ2-3; D ambiguous. This CDR3 contains 16 residues. CDR1 is LGHNA, CDR2 YSLEER, per germline. Trimming left V 2 bases short and J 2 bases short, with 14 bases between. CDR3 loop: CASSQMSAGNTDTQYF. The CDR3, as DNA: TGCGCCAGCAGCCAAATGTCGGCCGGAAACACAGATACGCAGTATTTT.

V is TRBV6-6 and J is TRBJ2-7; perhaps TRBD1 as D (5 bases). The CDR3 runs 13 residues. V lost 6 bases and J lost 0, with 9 bases in between. Germline CDR1 and CDR2: MNHNY and SVGAGI (reference sequence). The CDR3: CASSPQGSYEQYF. CDR3 DNA sequence: TGTGCCAGCAGCCCCCAGGGCTCCTACGAGCAGTACTTC.

V gene TRBV10-2 combines with J gene TRBJ1-6; D is unclear. This CDR3 is built from 14 residues. Germline V lookup: CDR1 WSHSY, CDR2 SAAADI. V lost 2 bases and J 7 bases, leaving 9 bases between the germline ends. The CDR3 coding sequence is TGCGCCAGCAGTGAGAGGTTAACCAATTCACCCCTCCACTTT. It specifies CASSERLTNSPLHF.

A word on this clone: A junction boundary mismatches the germline segment, possibly from a read error. This chain joins TRBV6-1 and TRBJ2-3, with 9 bases that match TRBD1. The germline CDR1 and CDR2 sequences are MNHNS and SASEGT. The CDR3 extends over 14 amino acids. CDR3 region: CASSENIGTGGLNF. CDR3 nucleotides: TGTGCCAGCAGTGAAAATATCGGAACAGGGGGCTTGAATTTT.

The chain combines TRBV27 with TRBJ1-6; D call uncertain. The CDR3 extends over 19 amino acids. Trimming pared 5 bases from V and 0 bases from J, leaving 20 bases between. In germline, CDR1 is MNHEY, CDR2 SMNVEV (reference sequence). CDR3 protein: CASSITPGFSSSYNSPLHF. The CDR3 nucleotides read TGTGCCAGCAGTATCACCCCGGGATTTTCGAGCTCCTATAATTCACCCCTCCACTTT.

The gene calls are TRBV4-1 and TRBJ1-2; 10 positions agree with TRBD1. Germline CDR1 reads MGHRA; CDR2 reads YSYEKL. The V gene end was trimmed by 0 bases and the J gene end by 4 bases; junction bases not matched to a gene: 2. This CDR3 is built from 15 residues. This CDR3 reads CASSQEWDRGYGYTF. The CDR3 DNA reads as TGCGCCAGCAGCCAAGAATGGGACAGGGGCTATGGCTACACCTTC.

This chain connects TRBV4-3 to TRBJ1-3; D gene unclear. Per the germline V gene, CDR1 is LGHNA and CDR2 is YSLEER. With 0 bases removed from V and 0 bases from J, the gap between germline ends came to 6 bases. The CDR3 runs to 15 residues. This CDR3 is CASSQDVASGNTIYF. Written as DNA, the CDR3 is TGCGCCAGCAGCCAAGACGTAGCCTCTGGAAACACCATATATTTT.

The chain carries TRBV7-9 and TRBJ1-2; 7 nucleotides line up with TRBD1. V gave up 6 bases and J gave up 7 bases; unmatched junction bases: 8. From germline, CDR1 is SEHNR and CDR2 FQNEAQ (reference sequence). This CDR3 comprises 13 residues. Here the CDR3 reads CASRKAGGAGYTF. DNA of the CDR3: TGTGCCAGCAGAAAGGCAGGGGGGGCTGGCTACACCTTC.

This chain joins TRBV7-3 and TRBJ2-4; weak D call: TRBD2 (6 bases). Germline CDR1 and CDR2: SGHTA and FQGTGA. This CDR3 is built from 15 residues. The V end lost 5 bases, the J end lost 3 bases, and 14 bases lay between the germline ends. The CDR3 coding sequence is TGTGCCAGCAGCCTTCCAGGAGGGGACAAAAACATTCAGTACTTC. Its protein product is CASSLPGGDKNIQYF.

This clone showed up just once. The J gene is TRBJ2-1, the V gene TRBV29-1; tentative D call: TRBD1 (6 bases). CDR3 length: 11 residues. Germline V gene sequence: CDR1 SQVTM, CDR2 ANQGSEA. The V end was cut by 5 bases, the J end by 10 bases, with 12 bases between. CDR3 bases: TGCAGCGTTAAGCCGGGACACGAGCAGTTCTTC. Translation: CSVKPGHEQFF.

V gene TRBV5-6 combines with J gene TRBJ1-5; TRBD1 aligns across 9 bases. The ends lost 0 bases at V and 3 bases at J; junction bases unmatched: 4. Germline V gene data show CDR1 as SGHDT and CDR2 as YYEEEE. The CDR3 is 16 residues long. The CDR3 DNA reads TGTGCCAGCAGCTTGGCGGGACAGGGCGTCAATCAGCCCCAGCATTTT. It translates to CASSLAGQGVNQPQHF. Supplemented by reference TRBV5-6 and TRBJ1-5, the full variable domain reads DAGVTQSPTHLIKTRGQQVTLRCSPKSGHDTVSWYQQALGQGPQFIFQYYEEEERQRGNFPDRFSGHQFPNYSSELNVNALLLGDSALYLCASSLAGQGVNQPQHFGDGTRLSIL.

The chain joins TRBV14 to TRBJ1-6; no definite D call. V was trimmed by 6 bases and J by 10 bases, leaving 13 bases between them. Germline V lookup: CDR1 SGHDN, CDR2 FVKESK. This CDR3 region has 13 residues. CDR3 protein: CASRKKGDSPLHF. CDR3 bases: TGTGCCAGCAGAAAGAAGGGCGACTCACCCCTCCACTTT.

The chain joins TRBV5-1 to TRBJ2-3, with 14 bases identical to TRBD2. The V segment lost 4 bases and the J segment 1 base; nucleotides outside the gene matches: 8. From germline, CDR1 is SGHRS and CDR2 YFSETQ. This CDR3 contains 18 residues. The CDR3 spells CASSVTGTSGSGTDTQYF. The CDR3 bases are TGCGCCAGCAGCGTGACCGGGACTAGCGGGAGTGGCACAGATACGCAGTATTTT.

This rearrangement joins TRBV19 to TRBJ1-1; D is undetermined. V lost 4 bases to trimming and J lost 3 bases, with 9 bases between them. The CDR3 length is 13 residues. Looked up from germline, CDR1 is LNHDA and CDR2 is SQIVND (reference sequence). The CDR3 sequence: CASSREGDTEAFF. DNA for the CDR3: TGTGCCAGTAGTAGGGAGGGCGACACTGAAGCTTTCTTT.

This clone is a singleton in its sample. The rearrangement links TRBV18 to TRBJ1-1; D remains ambiguous. The CDR3 is 17 residues long. V was cut by 0 bases and J by 3 bases, with 17 bases left in between. Germline assignment: CDR1 KGHSH and CDR2 LQKENI. The CDR3 here is CASSPPITGFYDTEAFF. Written as DNA, the CDR3 is TGTGCCAGCTCACCACCGATTACGGGGTTCTACGACACTGAAGCTTTCTTT.

J is TRBJ2-7 and V is TRBV6-5; D not certain. Germline lookup yields CDR1 MNHEY and CDR2 SVGAGI. This CDR3 is built from 15 residues. Trimming removed 0 bases at V and 0 bases at J, with 9 bases between. CDR3 amino acids: CASSYSSTGSYEQYF. CDR3 nucleotide sequence: TGTGCCAGCAGTTACTCGAGTACCGGCTCCTACGAGCAGTACTTC.

V usage is TRBV5-1 and J usage is TRBJ1-2; D might be TRBD1 (5 bases). Trimming took 4 bases from V and 6 from J, leaving 16 bases between them. This CDR3 is 14 amino acids long. Germline V gene sequence: CDR1 SGHRS, CDR2 YFSETQ. The CDR3 nucleotides are TGCGCCAGCAGCCCGGACATCCCCCTCAATGGCTACACCTTC. The encoded protein is CASSPDIPLNGYTF. The complete variable domain, with remaining parts taken from reference TRBV5-1 and TRBJ1-2, reads KAGVTQTPRYLIKTRGQQVTLSCSPISGHRSVSWYQQTPGQGLQFLFEYFSETQRNKGNFPGRFSGRQFSNSRSEMNVSTLELGDSALYLCASSPDIPLNGYTFGSGTRLTVV.

The chain employs TRBV7-9 and TRBJ2-1; 10 nucleotides agree with TRBD2. Germline V gives CDR1 SEHNR, CDR2 FQNEAQ (reference sequence). The CDR3 totals 16 residues. Trimming took 5 bases from V and 8 from J; bases not matched to a gene: 12. CDR3 residues: CASSKLRASGSDEQFF. Here the CDR3 DNA reads TGTGCCAGCAGCAAACTAAGGGCTAGCGGGAGTGATGAGCAGTTCTTC.

The chain has TRBV30 and TRBJ1-1; perhaps TRBD1 as D (6 bases). V gave up 2 bases and J gave up 1 base, with 11 bases separating them. CDR3 size: 14 residues. CDR1 and CDR2 (germline): GTSNPN, SVGIG (reference sequence). CDR3 nucleotide sequence: TGTGCCTGGAGTATGGGGGCAGGGAACACTGAAGCTTTCTTT. Amino acid sequence: CAWSMGAGNTEAFF.